Sequencing of this T cell receptor (beta chain) was carried out in a study of cytomegalovirus exposure and HLA in healthy donors. Primers: 60 Vbeta forward and 13 Jbeta reverse. Clones were sequenced by immunoSEQ multiplex PCR, and TCRdb holds only the in-frame ones, with some missing. The sample contains over 150,000 clones, approximately 78% of which appear only once. Healthy bone marrow donors made up the donors. The germline V and J ends were trimmed by 6 bases and 2 bases, with 11 bases remaining between them. The CDR3 runs to 14 residues. CDR1 SNHLY and CDR2 FYNNEI come from the germline V gene. Findings and limits, study-wide: A later analysis linked a missense variant in DCLRE1C to the trimming of TCR beta V and J genes.

This clone has only a few counts. The antigen remains unidentified. The rearrangement joins TRBV2 to TRBJ1-5; no clear D gene. The sequence was collected from a woman under 30 in good health and CMV-seronegative. The sequenced sample was PBMCs. The CDR3, as DNA: TGTGCCAGCAGGCCCGGGGAACGCAATCAGCCCCAGCATTTT. Its translation is CASRPGERNQPQHF.